These 2 T cell receptor beta chains share one sample of origin, sequenced in a study of cytomegalovirus exposure and HLA in healthy donors. In the PCR, 60 Vbeta and 13 Jbeta primers were used. The data were produced by immunoSEQ multiplex PCR, yet TCRdb's version contains in-frame clones alone and is incomplete. The sample comprises under 200,000 clones, approximately 80% of which are singletons, and approximately 1.3% rests with the top ten. Sequencing was performed on PBMCs. The receptors were gathered from a man under 40 in good health and CMV-seronegative.

This sequence joins TRBV5-4 and TRBJ2-1; TRBD2 matches at 9 bases. The germline V gene has CDR1 SGHNT and CDR2 YYREEE (reference sequence). V was pared by 2 bases and J by 2 bases, with 5 bases of the junction left unmatched. The CDR3 consists of 16 residues. The CDR3 spells CASSLRLADPYNEQFF. The CDR3 DNA reads as TGTGCCAGCAGCTTACGACTAGCGGATCCCTACAATGAGCAGTTCTTC.

This chain uses TRBV6-1 with TRBJ2-5, with no clear D. Germline V gene sequence: CDR1 MNHNS, CDR2 SASEGT. The CDR3 is made up of 14 amino acids. V dropped 6 bases and J dropped 0 bases, with 11 bases sitting between them. The CDR3 is CASRSVSYQETQYF. The DNA for the CDR3 is TGTGCCAGCAGGAGCGTCTCCTACCAAGAGACCCAGTACTTC.